The TCR beta chain under discussion was sequenced for a study of blood T cell dynamics during melanoma immunotherapy (dated by TCRdb to 2018 to 2021). As for the study more broadly: Patients with metastatic melanoma were treated with first-line pembrolizumab or nivolumab plus ipilimumab as standard of care in the United Kingdom. A training cohort was formed from consecutive patients, and a further independent group of patients from the same centre was pooled into an external validation set. To find early correlates of response, the study profiled the peripheral T cell receptor repertoires of patients with metastatic melanoma both before and after one cycle of checkpoint inhibitor therapy. Beyond this particular receptor, the publication reports: Among sorted CD8+ subsets, the highest similarity to cfDNA CDR3 sequences and the highest clonality were observed in TIE cells, which was suggestive of active turnover with convergence on dominant clones. The relatively small sample size was acknowledged as potentially limiting generalization of the results. The study was unable to establish whether the T cell clones driving the repertoire changes were melanoma-specific or instead reflected general immune activation.

For each sorted CD8+ T cell subset, the entire amount of extracted DNA was loaded into the assay. TCR beta CDR3 sequences were amplified from genomic DNA using the immunoSEQ TCRb Assay kit according to manufacturer instructions. The KAPA Library Quantification Kit for Illumina platforms was used to quantify pooled libraries by qPCR. Sequencing of the pooled libraries was done on an Illumina NextSeq 500, with clustering at roughly 0.6-1.1 pM. As for the original processing: The TCR data were analyzed using immunoSEQ ANALYZER and the R LymphoSeq package. A rearrangement efficiency score was calculated as productive divided by the sum of productive and non-productive CDR3 sequences. Clonality was assessed using the Gini coefficient and diversity using the Renyi index at alpha=1, with pairwise comparisons between timepoints within each patient. In LymphoSeq, clonal relatedness was computed using an edit distance of 3, and repertoire similarity was computed using the Bhattacharyya coefficient. To classify response, a linear discriminant analysis based on week-3 changes in clonality and diversity was built with the R MASS and caret packages. TCRdb took this table from immuneACCESS and kept in-frame rearrangements with V and J called. Such tables lack part of the clones; where checked against another copy, unresolved V genes explain under half of the gap, and the rest is unexplained. V, J and clone size are taken as reported in that table, and D and trimming were inferred from the DNA itself. The sample data list several thousand clones, and around 92% of these were observed just once. 0.5% to 0.65% of the sample goes to the ten largest clones.

Note on this clone: The antigen this receptor binds is unknown. Base-call qualities are not available, and no considerably larger clone is one nucleotide away.

CDR1 and CDR2, looked up from the germline V gene, are SGDLS and YYNGEE. V was cut back by 2 bases and J by 1 base, leaving a gap of 8 bases between them. The CDR3 spans 14 residues, from the cysteine through the phenylalanine. Only the CDR3 DNA is retained, 42 bases long and in frame from the first base. The time point label of this sample denotes: pre-treatment baseline. Blood samples were collected before treatment (T0) and at week 3 (W3), after the first cycle of checkpoint blockade. Except for a couple of patients with rapid clinical progression, response was assessed 12 weeks after the first infusion by RECIST 1.1; disease control meant complete response, partial response or stable disease. Patients with prior systemic cancer treatment, concomitant immunosuppressant therapy or synchronous other active malignancies were excluded. In six patients, three progressing and three with disease control, sorted CD8+ memory and naive T cell subsets were sequenced at T0 and W3. Lymphoprep and SepMate tubes were used to isolate PBMC from blood, and red cell lysis was then performed. QIAamp DNA Blood Mini kits were used to extract DNA from PBMC and sorted T cell subsets. CD8+ T cell subsets were sorted live on a FACSAria III cytometer and then frozen prior to DNA extraction. Fresh PBMC intended for flow cytometry were kept at 4 degrees C in PBS containing roughly 1.8% fetal bovine serum and were analyzed within 24 hours.

The V gene is TRBV9 and the J gene is TRBJ2-3; perhaps TRBD2 is the D gene, with 6 bases matching. The sequenced sample was effector memory CD8+ T cells from blood, obtained from a patient treated with checkpoint blockade. The origin of this receptor is a human donor with melanoma. The nucleotides are TGTGCCAGCAGCGTCGGGAGAGGCACAGATACGCAGTATTTT. Its protein reads: CASSVGRGTDTQYF.